Below, 31 T cell receptor beta chains from the same sample are listed, as sequenced in a study of blood T cell repertoires in COVID-19. Sequencing used immunoSEQ multiplex PCR; TCRdb keeps in-frame clones, though not all of them. The data hold almost 250,000 clones, with roughly 86% observed a single time. The sample consisted of peripheral blood. All receptors derive from a woman in her sixties who had recovered from COVID-19.

A note on this clone: The junction does not match germline at one end; this may be a read error. The chain uses TRBV7-7 and TRBJ2-2; 9 nucleotides match TRBD1. The CDR3 runs 18 residues. The V gene's germline CDR1 is SSHAT and CDR2 FNYEAQ (reference sequence). The CDR3 DNA sequence: TGTGCTAGCAGCCCCTATCGCCCGGGACAGGGGAACACCGGGGAGCTGTTTTTT. Protein product: CASSPYRPGQGNTGELFF.

V is TRBV18 and J is TRBJ2-3, with D tentatively TRBD1 (6 bases). V lost 0 bases, J lost 4 bases, and 14 bases lay in between. Germline-derived CDR1 and CDR2 are KGHSH and LQKENI. CDR3 length: 16 residues. Here the CDR3 reads CASSPPRGSPADTQYF. The CDR3 DNA reads as TGTGCCAGCTCACCACCGAGGGGGAGCCCGGCAGATACGCAGTATTTT.

The V gene is TRBV5-5, the J gene TRBJ1-1; D unclear. There are 14 residues in the CDR3. Germline lookup yields CDR1 SGHKS and CDR2 YYEKEE (reference sequence). V lost 2 bases to trimming and J lost 4 bases, with 12 bases between them. As DNA, the CDR3 is TGTGCCAGCAGCTTCTCTCCAGGCCGCACTGAAGCTTTCTTT. Its translation is CASSFSPGRTEAFF.

The chain is built from TRBV7-6 and TRBJ2-1, with 12 nucleotides matching TRBD2. V dropped 7 bases and J dropped 4; count of bases not matched to a gene: 8. The CDR3 sequence is 16 residues long. Germline V gene sequence: CDR1 SGHVS, CDR2 FNYEAQ. The CDR3 coding sequence is TGTGCCAGCACCAAGACTAGCGGGGGCGCTTACAATGAGCAGTTCTTC. It yields the protein CASTKTSGGAYNEQFF.

The chain links TRBV28 to TRBJ1-1, with TRBD1 as a possible D gene (6 bases). Per germline, CDR1 MDHEN and CDR2 SYDVKM. Trimming left V 7 bases short and J 10 bases short, with 16 bases between. The CDR3 consists of 12 residues. Here the CDR3 DNA reads TGTGCCAGCAACACAGGGACACTGGGAGCTTTCTTT. This encodes CASNTGTLGAFF.

This chain connects TRBV29-1 to TRBJ1-2; weak D call: TRBD1 (5 bases). V was trimmed by 5 bases and J by 4 bases, leaving 11 bases between them. CDR1 and CDR2 from the germline V gene are SQVTM and ANQGSEA. This CDR3 has 12 residues. CDR3 in DNA: TGCAGCGTTTCAGGGCTGGGCTATGGCTACACCTTC. Its translation: CSVSGLGYGYTF.

V usage is TRBV3-1 (or the pseudogene TRBV3-2) and J usage is TRBJ2-1, with D hard to call. Germline loops: CDR1 LGHDT, CDR2 YNNKEL (reference sequence). The length of the CDR3 is 12 residues. V lost 3 bases and J lost 3, with 3 bases in between. CDR3 amino acids: CASSHIYNEQFF. The CDR3 bases are TGTGCCAGCAGCCACATCTACAATGAGCAGTTCTTC.

The genes are TRBV2 and TRBJ2-1; D is undetermined. Looked up from germline, CDR1 is SNHLY and CDR2 is FYNNEI. The CDR3 is made up of 12 amino acids. CDR3 nucleotide sequence: TGTGCGAGCCTACTCTCCTACAATGAGCAGTTCTTC. The encoded protein is CASLLSYNEQFF.

A note on this clone: Sequence at one end of the junction differs from germline and may be a read error. The V gene is TRBV15, the J gene TRBJ2-2, with 14 bases identical to TRBD2. This CDR3 comprises 15 residues. The germline CDR1 and CDR2 sequences are LNHNV and YYDKDF (reference sequence). The CDR3 DNA reads as TGTGCTACCAGATTACCGGGACTAGCGGGGGTGGAGCTGTTTTTT. It yields the protein CATRLPGLAGVELFF.

The rearrangement joins TRBV3-1 (or the pseudogene TRBV3-2) to TRBJ2-1, with 11 bases that match TRBD2. V lost 2 bases to trimming and J lost 4 bases; unmatched junction nucleotides: 4. CDR3 size: 16 residues. Germline V gives CDR1 LGHDT, CDR2 YNNKEL (reference sequence). The CDR3, as DNA: TGTGCCAGCAGCCAAATGGCTAGCGGGGGGTACAATGAGCAGTTCTTC. It codes for CASSQMASGGYNEQFF.

J is TRBJ2-7 and V is TRBV6-5, with 9 bases fitting TRBD1. V shed 7 bases and J 2 bases; nucleotides not matched to a gene: 6. This CDR3 comprises 14 residues. Per germline, CDR1 MNHEY and CDR2 SVGAGI. CDR3 sequence reads: CASNFGQGTYEQYF. CDR3 coding DNA: TGTGCCAGCAATTTTGGACAGGGGACCTACGAGCAGTACTTC.

The chain carries TRBV6-5 and TRBJ1-6; TRBD1 aligns across 7 bases. With 0 bases clipped from V and 14 bases from J, the junction kept 13 bases outside the gene matches. Germline CDR1 reads MNHEY; CDR2 reads SVGAGI. CDR3 length equals 16 residues. CDR3 in DNA: TGTGCCAGCAGTTACTCTAAGACAGGGCCACGGAGCACCCTCCACTTT. This translates into CASSYSKTGPRSTLHF.

This chain joins TRBV14 and TRBJ2-7, with a weak D call TRBD1 (6 bases). Deletions cut 4 bases from V and 6 bases from J, with 19 bases between. The germline CDR1 and CDR2 sequences are SGHDN and FVKESK. The CDR3 totals 15 residues. CDR3 region: CASSLHRVALAEQYF. In DNA form, the CDR3 reads TGTGCCAGCAGCCTGCACAGGGTTGCCTTGGCCGAGCAGTACTTC.

This chain links TRBV2 with TRBJ2-2; D not resolved. Trimming cost V 3 bases and J 7 bases, with 9 bases left between them. Germline V gene data show CDR1 as SNHLY and CDR2 as FYNNEI. The CDR3 contains 13 residues. In nucleotides, the CDR3 is TGTGCCAGCAGTGAGGCCCGGAGCGGGGAGCTGTTTTTT. Translation gives CASSEARSGELFF.

The chain joins TRBV5-1 to TRBJ2-2; no clear D. The CDR3 spans 16 residues. V lost 2 bases and J 1 base, leaving 12 bases between the germline ends. The V gene's germline CDR1 is SGHRS and CDR2 YFSETQ. CDR3 region: CASSFGVSRNTGELFF. For the CDR3, the DNA is TGCGCCAGCAGCTTTGGAGTCAGCCGGAACACCGGGGAGCTGTTTTTT.

The chain employs TRBV9 and TRBJ2-2; tentative D call: TRBD2 (5 bases). The V gene lost 0 bases and the J gene lost 0 bases, with 12 bases spanning the gap. The CDR3 covers 17 residues. Germline V CDR1 and CDR2: SGDLS, YYNGEE. The CDR3 bases are TGTGCCAGCAGCGTAGTGAGCGGTGACGCGAACACCGGGGAGCTGTTTTTT. This sequence encodes CASSVVSGDANTGELFF.

The CDR3 nucleotides read TGTGCCAGCAGCCCCACGGGGACAGCAAGCTATGGCTACACCTTC. Translating it yields CASSPTGTASYGYTF. This chain links TRBV7-6 with TRBJ1-2, with 7 bases matching TRBD1. The V gene end was trimmed by 5 bases and the J gene end by 4 bases; junction bases not matched to a gene: 10. The CDR3 has 15 residues. Germline assignment: CDR1 SGHVS and CDR2 FNYEAQ.

The chain recombines TRBV5-1 with TRBJ1-1; unclear D gene. This CDR3 has 13 amino acids. V lost 2 bases, J lost 1 base, and 6 bases lay in between. The V gene's germline CDR1 is SGHRS and CDR2 YFSETQ. The DNA for the CDR3 is TGCGCCAGCAGCTTTGCGGGGAACACTGAAGCTTTCTTT. It translates to CASSFAGNTEAFF.

The V gene is TRBV7-6, the J gene TRBJ1-1; TRBD1 matches at 8 bases. CDR3 length: 16 amino acids. Germline V CDR1 and CDR2: SGHVS, FNYEAQ. The V gene end was trimmed by 1 base and the J gene end by 4 bases; junction bases not matched to a gene: 8. CDR3 sequence: CASSLVGRGLSTEAFF. Here the CDR3 DNA reads TGTGCCAGCAGCTTAGTTGGCAGGGGGCTTAGCACTGAAGCTTTCTTT.

The chain couples TRBV11-2 to TRBJ2-5, with 10 bases that match TRBD2. Germline V CDR1 and CDR2: SGHAT, FQNNGV. CDR3 length: 18 amino acids. V lost 0 bases, J lost 5 bases, and 12 bases stayed unmatched. CDR3 in DNA: TGTGCCAGCAGCTTAGATGGTAATAGCGGGGGGAACACCGAGACCCAGTACTTC. Translated, it gives CASSLDGNSGGNTETQYF.

CDR3 in amino acids: CASSKTSGGDYEQFF. The CDR3 region has the DNA TGTGCCAGCAGTAAAACTAGCGGGGGGGACTATGAGCAGTTCTTC. The V and J genes are TRBV27 and TRBJ2-1, with 13 bases aligning to TRBD2. CDR1 and CDR2 (germline): MNHEY, SMNVEV (reference sequence). This CDR3 has 15 amino acids. J was trimmed by 8 bases and V by 5 bases; bases with no gene match: 6.

The rearrangement uses TRBV4-2 and TRBJ1-1; D gene unclear. The CDR3 has 15 amino acids. CDR1 LGHNA and CDR2 YNFKEQ come from the germline V gene. V was pared by 6 bases and J by 0 bases, with 14 bases between. In DNA, the CDR3 is TGTGCCAGCAGGCCCCCTGGCGGATTGAACACTGAAGCTTTCTTT. This sequence encodes CASRPPGGLNTEAFF.

The chain combines TRBV23-1 with TRBJ1-5; D possibly corresponds to TRBD1 (6 bases). TRBV23-1 is treated as an ORF (open reading frame) with a function not yet certain. The V gene lost 3 bases and the J gene lost 0 bases, with 12 bases spanning the gap. This CDR3 spans 16 amino acids. The CDR3 loop reads CASSQLDSYSNQPQHF. The CDR3 DNA is TGCGCCAGCAGTCAGCTGGACAGTTATAGCAATCAGCCCCAGCATTTT.

The V gene is TRBV19, the J gene TRBJ1-4; the D gene is possibly TRBD1 (6 bases). Germline V gene data show CDR1 as LNHDA and CDR2 as SQIVND (reference sequence). The CDR3 sequence is 14 residues long. Trimming cost V 5 bases and J 5 bases, with 12 bases left between them. CDR3 DNA: TGTGCCAGTAGTGACAGGACAGCAAATGAAAAACTGTTTTTT. Encoded protein: CASSDRTANEKLFF.

The CDR3: CASSLPQGRNNEQFF. CDR3 DNA sequence: TGTGCCAGCAGTTTACCCCAGGGGCGCAACAATGAGCAGTTCTTC. This sequence joins TRBV28 and TRBJ2-1, with a possible D match to TRBD1 (6 bases). CDR3 length: 15 residues. CDR1 is MDHEN, CDR2 SYDVKM, per germline. V was clipped by 2 bases and J by 5 bases, with 13 bases between them.

V and J are TRBV6-4 and TRBJ2-2, with D hard to call. This CDR3 is 16 amino acids long. Germline CDR1 reads MRHNA; CDR2 reads SNTAGT. V shed 2 bases and J shed 1 base, with 11 bases lying between them. CDR3 amino acids: CASSDILNGNTGELFF. The CDR3 nucleotides read TGTGCCAGCAGTGACATTTTGAACGGGAACACCGGGGAGCTGTTTTTT.

This clone was detected once. This sequence joins TRBV15 and TRBJ1-5; TRBD1 is a possible D gene (5 bases). The V end was cut by 5 bases, the J end by 5 bases, with 13 bases between. The CDR3 is 14 residues long. Germline V lookup: CDR1 LNHNV, CDR2 YYDKDF (reference sequence). The CDR3 is CATSGGGTHQPQHF. Here the CDR3 DNA reads TGTGCCACCAGCGGGGGGGGTACTCATCAGCCCCAGCATTTT.

This clone was counted only a few times. The rearrangement uses TRBV9 and TRBJ2-7, with D perhaps TRBD2 (5 bases). V gave up 3 bases and J gave up 0 bases, with 10 bases separating them. CDR3 length: 14 amino acids. The germline V gene has CDR1 SGDLS and CDR2 YYNGEE. CDR3 sequence reads: CASSEQAGSYEQYF. In DNA, the CDR3 is TGTGCCAGCAGCGAGCAGGCGGGCTCCTACGAGCAGTACTTC.

Written as DNA, the CDR3 is TGTGCCAGCAGCTTCAACAGGCCTAGCACAGATACGCAGTATTTT. As protein: CASSFNRPSTDTQYF. The chain has TRBV11-2 and TRBJ2-3, with D maybe TRBD1 (5 bases). V was pared by 3 bases and J by 0 bases, with 10 bases between. The length of the CDR3 is 15 residues. The germline V gene encodes CDR1 SGHAT and CDR2 FQNNGV.

The V call is TRBV19, the J call TRBJ1-2; D is ambiguous. This CDR3 contains 15 residues. The germline V gene encodes CDR1 LNHDA and CDR2 SQIVND (reference sequence). The V end was cut by 3 bases, the J end by 3 bases, with 14 bases between. The CDR3 region has the DNA TGTGCCAGTAGTATCATTGAGGGAGAGGACTATGGCTACACCTTC. Its translation is CASSIIEGEDYGYTF.

This chain connects TRBV9 to TRBJ1-6; D remains unclear. The CDR3 spans 13 residues. Deletions cut 0 bases from V and 7 bases from J, with 5 bases between. Germline loops: CDR1 SGDLS, CDR2 YYNGEE. CDR3 sequence: CASSVGPNSPLHF. CDR3 nucleotide sequence: TGTGCCAGCAGCGTAGGTCCGAATTCACCCCTCCACTTT.